The rows below give T cell receptor beta chains drawn from one sample of a study of blood T cell repertoires in COVID-19. The assay was immunoSEQ multiplex PCR, and TCRdb's table has in-frame clones only and misses some. The sample has about 150,000 clones, 75% to 90% seen once. The specimen sequenced was peripheral blood. Receptor source: a man in his sixties with acute or convalescent COVID-19. The conserved cysteine and the conserved F or W are not part of the CDR3 here.

V gene: TRBV29-1
CDR3 protein: SVRLMNTEAF

V gene: TRBV6-5
CDR3 protein: ASSRWTGGNEQY

V gene: TRBV6-2/TRBV6-3
CDR3 protein: ASRPTLGQGTTDTQY

V gene: TRBV7-9
CDR3 protein: ASSLGTAGEQY

V gene: TRBV7-2
CDR3 protein: ASGKRGGGTDTQY

V gene: TRBV19
CDR3 protein: ASSIGQGSNIQY

V gene: TRBV19
CDR3 protein: ASRGTTSTSYNEQF

V gene: TRBV11-2
CDR3 protein: ASSLGPEQY

V gene: TRBV18
CDR3 protein: ASSLIATSGRRYQETQY

V gene: TRBV7-3
CDR3 protein: ASSLQGNTEAF

V gene: TRBV9
CDR3 protein: ASSVRQGDTQY

V gene: TRBV5-4
CDR3 protein: ASSKELASDTGELF

V gene: TRBV6-2/TRBV6-3
CDR3 protein: ASSYSRFKQGYLNTEAF

V gene: TRBV6-5
CDR3 protein: ASRTGYSNQPQH

V gene: TRBV19
CDR3 protein: ASNPLRGTGANVLT

V gene: TRBV28
CDR3 protein: ASSLTGTGKVAQY